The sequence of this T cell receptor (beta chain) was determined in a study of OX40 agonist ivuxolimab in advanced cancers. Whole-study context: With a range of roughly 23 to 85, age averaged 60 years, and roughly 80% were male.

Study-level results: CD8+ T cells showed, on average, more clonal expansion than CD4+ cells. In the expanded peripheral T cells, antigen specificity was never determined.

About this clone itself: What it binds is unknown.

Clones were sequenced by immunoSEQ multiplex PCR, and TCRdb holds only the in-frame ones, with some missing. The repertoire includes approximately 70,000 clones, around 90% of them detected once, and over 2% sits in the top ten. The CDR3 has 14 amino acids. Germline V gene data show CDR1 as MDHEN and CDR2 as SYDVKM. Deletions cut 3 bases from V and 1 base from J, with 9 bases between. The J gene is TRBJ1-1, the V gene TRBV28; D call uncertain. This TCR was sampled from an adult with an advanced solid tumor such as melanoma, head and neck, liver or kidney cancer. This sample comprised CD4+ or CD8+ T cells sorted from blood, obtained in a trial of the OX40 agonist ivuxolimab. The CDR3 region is CASSFPLGNTEAFF. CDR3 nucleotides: TGTGCCAGCAGTTTTCCTTTGGGGAACACTGAAGCTTTCTTT.